This TCR beta chain was sequenced during a study of cytomegalovirus exposure and HLA in healthy donors. The germline CDR1 and CDR2 sequences are LGHNA and YSLEER. This CDR3 is built from 13 residues. V was trimmed by 0 bases and J by 6 bases, leaving 9 bases between them. 60 Vbeta and 13 Jbeta primers were used in PCR. TCRdb's copy holds only in-frame clones and misses some; the assay was immunoSEQ multiplex PCR. The table includes 150,000 to 200,000 clones, around 68% detected once. The chain employs TRBV4-3 and TRBJ2-7; D is ambiguous. This clonotype was obtained from a man aged 50 to 59 in good health and CMV-seronegative. The sequenced sample consisted of PBMCs. CDR3 protein: CASSQDRQSEQYF. The CDR3 DNA is TGCGCCAGCAGCCAAGATCGCCAGTCCGAGCAGTACTTC.